The rows below give T cell receptor beta chains drawn from one sample of a study of T cells in Graves' hyperthyroidism and ophthalmopathy. One entry per CDR3 protein results from TCRdb running MiXCR on the multiplex PCR reads. Of more than 550,000 distinct CDR3 sequences listed, 17% were seen once; the top ten hold about 14%. The sequenced sample was blood. The source is a man between 45 and 60 years old with Graves' hyperthyroidism. The CDR3 runs from the conserved cysteine through the conserved F or W. The D gene is left open where the match is weak. Clone size, where shown, is once, few, many, or a class for clones that have expanded.

J,D,size,V,CDR3,DNA
TRBJ1-3,.,few,TRBV30,CAWSMLDTIYF,TGTGCCTGGAGCATGCTGGACACCATATATTTT
TRBJ2-5,TRBD2,many,TRBV11-2,CASSFSGGGRTDPLQETQYF,TGTGCCAGCAGCTTTAGTGGGGGGGGAAGGACGGACCCCTTACAAGAGACCCAGTACTTC
TRBJ2-7,.,many,TRBV11-2,CASSLDLRYEQYF,TGTGCCAGCAGCTTAGATCTTCGGTACGAGCAGTACTTC
TRBJ1-6,.,many,TRBV5-8,CASSLIGLESPLHF,TGTGCCAGCAGCTTAATCGGGTTGGAATCACCCCTCCACTTT
TRBJ2-3,TRBD2,.,TRBV3-1,CVSSQEGGRGTDTQYF,TGTGTCAGCAGCCAAGAAGGCGGGAGGGGCACAGATACGCAGTATTTT
TRBJ2-6,TRBD1,many,TRBV19,CASGPGQGLGANVLTF,TGTGCCAGCGGACCGGGACAGGGGCTTGGGGCCAACGTCCTGACTTTC
TRBJ1-3,TRBD1,many,TRBV29-1,CSVAGQGGNTIYF,TGCAGCGTCGCGGGACAGGGAGGAAACACCATATATTTT
TRBJ1-2,.,few,TRBV6-1,CASSPNRISYYGYTF,TGTGCCAGCAGTCCTAACAGAATCTCCTACTATGGCTACACCTTC
TRBJ2-5,TRBD1,many,TRBV2,CASSPGQGSETQYF,TGTGCCAGCAGTCCGGGACAGGGATCGGAGACCCAGTACTTC
TRBJ2-5,TRBD2,many,TRBV28,CASSLWSSGSDQETQYF,TGTGCCAGCAGTTTATGGTCTAGCGGGAGCGACCAAGAGACCCAGTACTTC
TRBJ2-5,TRBD2,many,TRBV6-2/TRBV6-3,CASSLAGTFQETQYF,TGTGCCAGCAGCCTAGCGGGGACGTTCCAGGAGACCCAGTACTTC
TRBJ2-6,.,.,TRBV5-1,CASSLGAGGANVLTF,TGCGCCAGCAGCTTAGGCGCAGGGGGGGCCAACGTCCTGACTTTC
TRBJ2-1,.,many,TRBV2,CASSDAVVQGGYNEQFF,TGTGCCAGCAGTGATGCCGTTGTGCAGGGCGGGTACAATGAGCAGTTCTTC
TRBJ2-1,TRBD2,few,TRBV29-1,CSVGLANNNEQFF,TGCAGCGTGGGACTAGCGAATAACAATGAGCAGTTCTTC